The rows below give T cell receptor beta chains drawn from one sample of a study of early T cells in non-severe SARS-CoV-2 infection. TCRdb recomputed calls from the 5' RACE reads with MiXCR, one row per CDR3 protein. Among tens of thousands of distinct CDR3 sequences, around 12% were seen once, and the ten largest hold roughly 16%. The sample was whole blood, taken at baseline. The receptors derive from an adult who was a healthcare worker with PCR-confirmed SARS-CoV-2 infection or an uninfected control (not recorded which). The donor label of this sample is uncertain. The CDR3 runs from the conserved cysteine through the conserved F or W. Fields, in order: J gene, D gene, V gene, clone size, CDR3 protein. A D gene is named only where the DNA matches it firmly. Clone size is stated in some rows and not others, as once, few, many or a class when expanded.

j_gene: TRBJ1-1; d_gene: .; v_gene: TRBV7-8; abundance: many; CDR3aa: CASSLGQAGAFEAFF
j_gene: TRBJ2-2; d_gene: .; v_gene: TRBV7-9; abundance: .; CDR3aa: CASSLRLGRLNTGELFF
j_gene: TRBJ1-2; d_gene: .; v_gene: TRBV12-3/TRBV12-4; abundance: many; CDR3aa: CASSFSLSGYGYTF
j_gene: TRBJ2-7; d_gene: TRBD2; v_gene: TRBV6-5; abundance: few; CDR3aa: CASSYSGGGTLYEQYF
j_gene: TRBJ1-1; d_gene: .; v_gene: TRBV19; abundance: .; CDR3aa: CASSKAAADTETFF
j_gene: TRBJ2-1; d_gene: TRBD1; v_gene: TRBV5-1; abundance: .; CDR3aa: CASSGRLPGQGAGEQFF
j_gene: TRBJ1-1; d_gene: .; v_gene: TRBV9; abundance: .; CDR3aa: CASSVSPNTEAFF
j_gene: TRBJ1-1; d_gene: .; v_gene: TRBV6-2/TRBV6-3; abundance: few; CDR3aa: CASRGQVNTEAFF
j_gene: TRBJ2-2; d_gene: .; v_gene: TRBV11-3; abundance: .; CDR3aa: CASSLVRTGELFF
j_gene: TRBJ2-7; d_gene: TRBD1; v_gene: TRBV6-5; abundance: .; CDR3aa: CASSGTGPSYEQYF
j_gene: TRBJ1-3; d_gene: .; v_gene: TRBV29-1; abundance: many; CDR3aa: CSVHPGSGNTIYF
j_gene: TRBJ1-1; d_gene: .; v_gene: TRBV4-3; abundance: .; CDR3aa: CASSQEGRGPGTEAFF
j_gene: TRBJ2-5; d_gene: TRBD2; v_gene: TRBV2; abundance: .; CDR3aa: CASSPSGIQETQYF
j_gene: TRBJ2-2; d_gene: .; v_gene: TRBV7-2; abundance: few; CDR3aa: CASSPKSGSELFF
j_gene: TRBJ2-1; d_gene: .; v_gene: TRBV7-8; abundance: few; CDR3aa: CASSLAGARSYNEQFF
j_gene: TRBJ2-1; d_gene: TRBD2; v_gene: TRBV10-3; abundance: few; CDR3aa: CAISELGTSLYEQFF
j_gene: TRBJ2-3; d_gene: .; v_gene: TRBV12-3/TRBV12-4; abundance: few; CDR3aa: CASSRSPGAHTQYF
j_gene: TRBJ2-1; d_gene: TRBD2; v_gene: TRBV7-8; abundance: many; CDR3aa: CASSLRTSGGQYNEQFF
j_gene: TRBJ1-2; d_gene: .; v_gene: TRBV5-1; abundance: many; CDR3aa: CASSSAGPSYYGYTF
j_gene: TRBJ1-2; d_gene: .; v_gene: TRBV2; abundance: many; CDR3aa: CASGGRNSYGYTF
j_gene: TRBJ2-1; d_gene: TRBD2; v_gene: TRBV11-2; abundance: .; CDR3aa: CASSLSGGDYNEQFF
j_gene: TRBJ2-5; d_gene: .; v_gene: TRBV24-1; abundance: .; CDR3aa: CATIGGRERKTQYF
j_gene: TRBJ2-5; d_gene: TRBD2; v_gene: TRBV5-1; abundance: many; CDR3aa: CASSLAGGVGRLLQETQYF
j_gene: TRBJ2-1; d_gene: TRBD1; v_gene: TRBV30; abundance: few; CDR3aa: CAWSSRVGTGPYNEQFF
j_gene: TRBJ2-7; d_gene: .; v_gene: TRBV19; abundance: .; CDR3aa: CASSIENSFLYEQYF
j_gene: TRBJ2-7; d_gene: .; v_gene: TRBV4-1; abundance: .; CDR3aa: CASSHPWGEQYF
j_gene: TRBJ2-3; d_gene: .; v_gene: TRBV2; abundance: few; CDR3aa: CASRFVSAQYF
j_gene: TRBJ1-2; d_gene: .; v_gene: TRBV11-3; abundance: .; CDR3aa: CASSPGSWRDNYGYTF
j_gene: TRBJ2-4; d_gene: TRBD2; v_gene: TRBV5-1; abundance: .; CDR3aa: CASSGLAGTKNIQYF
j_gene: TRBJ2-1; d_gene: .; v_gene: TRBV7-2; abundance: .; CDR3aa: CASSLDGAQQFF
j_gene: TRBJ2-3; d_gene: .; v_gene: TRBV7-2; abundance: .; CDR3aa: CASSLGTVLRDTQYF
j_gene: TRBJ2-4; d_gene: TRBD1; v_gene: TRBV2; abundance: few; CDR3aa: CASRDRGNIQYF
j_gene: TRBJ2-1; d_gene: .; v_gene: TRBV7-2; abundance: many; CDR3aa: CASSLGEFF
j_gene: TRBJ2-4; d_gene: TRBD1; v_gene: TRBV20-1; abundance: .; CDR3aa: CSAPDRGTAKNIQYF
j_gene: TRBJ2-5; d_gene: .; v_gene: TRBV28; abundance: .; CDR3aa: CASSPPGGFGETQYF
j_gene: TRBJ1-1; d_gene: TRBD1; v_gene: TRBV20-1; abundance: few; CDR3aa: CSALTGGGTEAFF
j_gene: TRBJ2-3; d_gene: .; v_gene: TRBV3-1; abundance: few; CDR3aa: CASSRRRPGQSTDTQYF